The clone carrying this T cell receptor (beta chain) has a count of ten or more. The antigen remains unidentified. V was clipped by 3 bases and J by 7 bases, with 16 bases between them. Germline CDR1 reads SQVTM; CDR2 reads ANQGSEA. CDR3 length equals 13 residues. This sample was taken from a study of T cells in Graves' hyperthyroidism and ophthalmopathy. Regarding the study as a whole: Before onset, ophthalmopathy was predicted by the model a median approximately 6.6 months earlier. The majority of expanded thyroid clonotypes above 0.001 also appeared in blood. From stable hyperthyroidism, ophthalmopathy was separated by a 13 V-J model.

Researchers amplified the TCR beta CDR3 regions from RNA transcripts. In the first-round RT-PCR of the TCR CDR3, the HTBI primer set was used. TCRdb re-analysed the multiplex PCR reads in MiXCR, keeping a single row per CDR3 protein. Among about 700,000 distinct CDR3 sequences listed, about 45% were seen once. Uncontrolled infection, other autoimmune disease, pregnancy or lactation excluded patients. The genes are TRBV29-1 and TRBJ2-7; no clear D gene. The source material was peripheral blood or thyroid tissue (not recorded which). The sequence was collected from an adult man with Graves' disease, either hyperthyroidism or ophthalmopathy (not recorded which). The CDR3 DNA is TGCAGCGTTGATTCGGCCTTGTCCCCAGAGCAGTACTTC. It yields the protein CSVDSALSPEQYF.